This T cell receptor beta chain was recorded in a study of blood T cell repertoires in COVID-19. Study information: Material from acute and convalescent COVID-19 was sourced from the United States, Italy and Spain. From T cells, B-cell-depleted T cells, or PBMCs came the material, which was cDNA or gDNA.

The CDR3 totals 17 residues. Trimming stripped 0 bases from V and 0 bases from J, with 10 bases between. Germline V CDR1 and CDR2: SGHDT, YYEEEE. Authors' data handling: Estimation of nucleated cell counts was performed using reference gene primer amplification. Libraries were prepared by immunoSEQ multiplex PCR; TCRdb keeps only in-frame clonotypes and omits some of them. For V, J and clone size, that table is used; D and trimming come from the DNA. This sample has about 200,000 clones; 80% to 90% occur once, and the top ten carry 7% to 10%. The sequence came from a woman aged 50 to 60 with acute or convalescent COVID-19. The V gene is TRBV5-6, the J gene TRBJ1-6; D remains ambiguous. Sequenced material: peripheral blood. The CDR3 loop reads CASSLGFLSSYNSPLHF. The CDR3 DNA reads TGTGCCAGCAGCTTGGGCTTTCTGAGCTCCTATAATTCACCCCTCCACTTT.